This record looks at one T cell receptor (beta chain) sequence and its context. No antigen is known for it. It has no much larger one-base neighbor in the sample; base qualities were not kept. Receptors were amplified or captured by the immunoSEQ multiplex PCR assay. The immuneACCESS repertoire file appears here via TCRdb, limited to in-frame rearrangements. These files lack a portion of the clones; in checked studies, under half of the deficit traces to unresolved V genes, and the cause of the others is not known. Within this sample are roughly 120,000 clones, with over 65% of them counted one time only. The ten most abundant clones make up approximately 5% of the sample. The data were taken from a study of PD-1 blockade in mismatch repair-deficient tumors (dated by TCRdb to about 2017). For the wider study: Between September 2013 and 2016, approximately 90 consecutive patients with 11 to 13 mismatch repair-deficient cancer types, all previously treated and progressing, were enrolled in the trial. Tumor-associated T cell clones were tracked in the peripheral blood of patients responding to PD-1 blockade by deep sequencing of TCR CDR3 regions. The investigation overall reported the following: Clones residing in the tumor, which were often undetectable in blood before treatment, expanded quickly after pembrolizumab and then contracted, generally before radiologic responses.

For each enrolled patient, mismatch repair deficiency was established using either polymerase chain reaction or immunohistochemistry. TCR sequencing was performed for three patients who responded to pembrolizumab therapy. The phase II trial prospectively evaluated PD-1 blockade with pembrolizumab in advanced mismatch repair-deficient cancers, independent of tissue of origin. Peripheral blood T cell samples were gathered serially, both before PD-1 blockade started and at multiple time points afterward. Blood sampling time points were reported as weeks after the first dose of pembrolizumab. The CDR3, cysteine through phenylalanine, is 14 amino acids long. Only CDR3 DNA remains: 42 bases, in frame from the first base. CDR1 SGDLS and CDR2 YYNGEE are derived from the germline V gene. Trimming takes 4 bases from V and 8 bases from J, and the germline ends sit 16 bases apart.

Sequenced material: peripheral blood, taken about 13 months after starting pembrolizumab. This receptor was taken from an adult with mismatch repair-deficient cancer. Recombination connected TRBV9 to TRBJ2-1, with the D gene uncertain. The base sequence is TGTGCCAGCAGCACGCCCGCGCATACGGATGAGCAGTTCTTC. Its product reads: CASSTPAHTDEQFF.